Here is one TCR beta chain with its context. Its matching antigen is unknown. The data stem from a study of T-cell reconstitution after alpha-beta-depleted transplantation in children. Study-wide findings and caveats: Reportedly, alpha-beta T cells present about two months post-transplant originated from several hundred expanded clones of graft origin. Some patients' high day-60 TCRbeta diversity was attributed to recipient cells surviving conditioning. T-cell counts and diversity at one year post-transplant came mainly from newly produced T cells.

Germline lookup yields CDR1 SQVTM and CDR2 ANQGSEA. The CDR3 covers 12 residues. V lost 4 bases to trimming and J lost 2 bases, with 9 bases between them. Unique molecular identifiers were built into the TCRbeta library. MiXCR, applied by TCRdb to the PCR reads, yields one record per CDR3 protein. Of about 610,000 distinct CDR3 sequences in the sample, 20% to 30% were seen once. The sequencing used PBMCs, collected before TCRalphabeta/CD19-depleted stem cell transplant. The chain combines TRBV29-1 with TRBJ2-7; no firm D call. This receptor was taken from a boy under three years old with Wiskott-Aldrich syndrome, due to receive a stem cell transplant. Here the CDR3 DNA reads TGCAGCGTTGTTTCTCAGACCTACGAGCAGTACTTC. It translates to CSVVSQTYEQYF.